This T cell receptor (beta chain) derives from a study of T cells after yellow fever vaccination. TCRdb redid the calling of the 5' RACE reads with MiXCR, one entry per CDR3 protein. The sample holds approximately 150,000 distinct CDR3 sequences, around 8.5% seen once. Findings of the study overall: FACS-sorted repertoires might harbor abundant contaminating clonotypes from the bulk population.

Unmatched junction bases numbered 10, after V lost 6 bases and J lost 6 bases. Per the germline V gene, CDR1 is SEHNR and CDR2 is FQNEAQ (reference sequence). This CDR3 contains 14 residues. Of note for this clonotype: The antigen remains undetermined.

Material: CD8+ T cells sorted from PBMCs, obtained 45 days after the yellow fever booster vaccination. The V and J genes are TRBV7-9 and TRBJ2-7; the match to TRBD1 covers 8 bases. The source of this sequence is a man aged 18 to 30 who received the YFV17D yellow fever vaccine. Written as DNA, the CDR3 is TGTGCCAGCAGTTACGGGACAGGACATGCCGAGCAGTACTTC. It yields the protein CASSYGTGHAEQYF.